This T cell receptor beta chain was observed in a study of neoadjuvant nivolumab and ipilimumab in lung cancer (TCRdb year 2020). Broadly, across the study: In the NEOSTAR trial, nivolumab was administered intravenously at 3 mg/kg on days 1, 15 and 29, and the combination arm also received ipilimumab 1 mg/kg on day 1 only. For each study arm, the primary endpoint of the trial was the rate of major pathologic response (MPR) in the intention-to-treat population. Of the roughly 45 patients with operable NSCLC treated in the trial, 23 were randomized to nivolumab monotherapy and 21 to nivolumab plus ipilimumab. The study compared TCR repertoires in pretherapy (baseline) peripheral blood with TCR repertoires in tumors resected at surgery following neoadjuvant immune checkpoint blockade. Seven patients had matched pretherapy and resected tumor pairs analyzed, with four treated with nivolumab and three with nivolumab plus ipilimumab.

The research as a whole found: There was no significant correlation between TCR clonality and pathologic tumor regression, and just a single major-pathologic-response sample was available for the clonality-regression analysis. Resected tumors had greater TCR richness and clonality than tumor-adjacent uninvolved lung, and increases were observed in more dual-therapy-treated tumors. A positive correlation was observed between pretherapy blood TCR richness and richness in tumors resected after neoadjuvant therapy (Spearman R of about 0.8). A small number of samples underwent TCR sequencing. From pretherapy to surgery, increases in tumor T-cell richness and clonality were observed in three of three dual-therapy tumors but in only two of four nivolumab-treated tumors.

Reading the germline V gene gives CDR1 MNHEY and CDR2 SVGAGI. Trimming takes 6 bases from V and 1 base from J, and the germline ends sit 12 bases apart. Its CDR3 holds 14 amino acids, cysteine through phenylalanine. Only the CDR3 part of the read is kept: 42 bases, read in frame from the first base. Interpreted using the paper, the time point label stands for: at surgical resection after neoadjuvant nivolumab +/- ipilimumab. Samples were obtained from the phase 2 randomized NEOSTAR trial, in which neoadjuvant nivolumab or nivolumab plus ipilimumab followed by surgery was tested in operable NSCLC. Library construction relied on the immunoSEQ multiplex PCR assay. As for the authors' bioinformatics: Repertoires were summarized in terms of richness and clonality, and significantly expanded and contracted clones between pre- and post-therapy samples were identified. Not all clones reach the TCRdb copy of this immuneACCESS table, which keeps in-frame sequences only. Checked studies attribute under half of the gap to unresolved V genes and leave the rest unexplained. Clonal size and the V and J genes are those of that table, whereas D and trimming came from the DNA. This sample holds under 35,000 clones; about nine tenths were observed only once. The ten largest clones take up about 4.9% of the sample.

Note on this clone: The antigen it binds to is not known. Base quality data are lacking; no much larger clone is found one base away.

The receptor chain draws on TRBV6-5 and TRBJ1-1; the D segment cannot be called with confidence. This TCR was recovered from an adult with non-small cell lung cancer. Specimen: peripheral blood, collected after neoadjuvant nivolumab, alone or with ipilimumab, at or shortly before surgery. At the DNA level, the sequence is TGTGCCAGCAGGGAAGGGATCGGGAACACTGAAGCTTTCTTT. Its translation is CASREGIGNTEAFF.